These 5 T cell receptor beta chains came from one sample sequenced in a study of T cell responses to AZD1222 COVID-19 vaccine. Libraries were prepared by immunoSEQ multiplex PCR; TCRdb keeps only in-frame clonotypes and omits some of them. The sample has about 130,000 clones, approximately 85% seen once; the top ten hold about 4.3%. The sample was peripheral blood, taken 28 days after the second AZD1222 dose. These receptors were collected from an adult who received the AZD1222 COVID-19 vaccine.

Here the CDR3 DNA reads TGTGCCAGCAGTCCGGGGACAGACTACGAGCAGTACTTC. This translates into CASSPGTDYEQYF. The rearrangement uses TRBV28 and TRBJ2-7, with 7 bases fitting TRBD1. The J segment lost 3 bases and the V segment lost 5 bases, leaving 4 bases of the junction unmatched. CDR3 length: 13 residues. In germline, CDR1 is MDHEN, CDR2 SYDVKM.

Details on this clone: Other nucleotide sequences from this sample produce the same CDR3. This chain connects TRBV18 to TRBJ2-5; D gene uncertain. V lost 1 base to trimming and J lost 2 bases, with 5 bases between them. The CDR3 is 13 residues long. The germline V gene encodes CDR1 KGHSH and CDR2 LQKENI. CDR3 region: CASSPQGQETQYF. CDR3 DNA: TGTGCCAGCTCACCACAGGGTCAAGAGACCCAGTACTTC.

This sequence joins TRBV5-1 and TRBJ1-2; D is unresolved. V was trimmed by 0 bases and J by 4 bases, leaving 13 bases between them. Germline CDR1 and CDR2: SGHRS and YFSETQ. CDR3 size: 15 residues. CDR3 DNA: TGCGCCAGCAGCTTGGCCTCAGGTAACTCCTATGGCTACACCTTC. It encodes CASSLASGNSYGYTF. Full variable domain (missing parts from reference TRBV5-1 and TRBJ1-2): KAGVTQTPRYLIKTRGQQVTLSCSPISGHRSVSWYQQTPGQGLQFLFEYFSETQRNKGNFPGRFSGRQFSNSRSEMNVSTLELGDSALYLCASSLASGNSYGYTFGSGTRLTVV.

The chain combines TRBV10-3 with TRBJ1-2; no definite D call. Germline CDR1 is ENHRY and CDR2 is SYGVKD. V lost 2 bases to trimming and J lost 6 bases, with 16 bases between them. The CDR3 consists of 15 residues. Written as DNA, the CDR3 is TGTGCCATCAGTGAGAGCTACTGGGTAGAGAATGGCTACACCTTC. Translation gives CAISESYWVENGYTF.

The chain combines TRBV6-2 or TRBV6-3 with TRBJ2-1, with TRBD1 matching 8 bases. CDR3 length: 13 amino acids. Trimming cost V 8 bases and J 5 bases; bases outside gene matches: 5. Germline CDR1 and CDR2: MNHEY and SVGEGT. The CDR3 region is CASRQGAHNEQFF. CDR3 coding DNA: TGTGCCAGCCGCCAGGGGGCACACAATGAGCAGTTCTTC.